The next 9 T cell receptor beta chains were all read from a single sample in a study of CD8 T cells in Susac syndrome. Reverse transcription of about 0.45 to 1 ug RNA used random hexamers. TCRdb fed the immunoSEQ multiplex PCR reads into MiXCR, producing one record per CDR3 protein. The repertoire consists of about 52,000 distinct CDR3 sequences, with 93% occurring once and the leading ten covering 0.4% to 0.65%. The sample taken for sequencing was CD8+ T cells from PBMCs. Receptors originate from a human donor with multiple sclerosis.

This chain connects TRBV4-1 to TRBJ1-1; the match to TRBD1 covers 8 bases. V shed 0 bases and J 4 bases; nucleotides not matched to a gene: 4. In germline, CDR1 is MGHRA, CDR2 YSYEKL. This CDR3 contains 15 residues. The CDR3 is CASSQENRGATEAFF. The CDR3 region has the DNA TGCGCCAGCAGCCAAGAGAACAGGGGGGCCACTGAAGCTTTCTTT.

CDR3 in amino acids: CASSPRASGANVLTF. The CDR3 DNA is TGTGCCAGCAGCCCTCGGGCCTCTGGGGCCAACGTCCTGACTTTC. This chain joins TRBV13 and TRBJ2-6; D is unclear. V shed 5 bases and J shed 0 bases, with 8 bases lying between them. Germline V gene sequence: CDR1 PRHDT, CDR2 FYEKMQ (reference sequence). The CDR3 totals 15 residues.

V usage is TRBV10-2 and J usage is TRBJ2-7; D might be TRBD1 (6 bases). V gave up 2 bases and J gave up 4 bases, with 12 bases separating them. The CDR3 totals 14 residues. Germline-derived CDR1 and CDR2 are WSHSY and SAAADI. CDR3 protein: CASSERTERYEQYF. The CDR3 nucleotides read TGCGCCAGCAGTGAGCGGACAGAACGGTACGAGCAGTACTTC.

The V call is TRBV6-5, the J call TRBJ2-4; 7 bases fit TRBD1. Germline CDR1 reads MNHEY; CDR2 reads SVGAGI. Losses at the gene ends were 2 bases for V and 0 bases for J; bases not matched to a gene: 10. The CDR3 consists of 18 residues. In nucleotides, the CDR3 is TGTGCCAGCAGTTACCTTACCACAGGGGATTTAGCCAAAAACATTCAGTACTTC. Protein sequence: CASSYLTTGDLAKNIQYF.

The rearrangement links TRBV30 to TRBJ1-5; TRBD1 agrees at 9 bases. Trimming took 2 bases from V and 4 from J; bases not matched to a gene: 3. The length of the CDR3 is 14 residues. Per germline, CDR1 GTSNPN and CDR2 SVGIG (reference sequence). The CDR3 reads CAWSRGQGNQPQHF. The DNA of the CDR3 is TGTGCCTGGAGTAGGGGACAGGGTAATCAGCCCCAGCATTTT. Using reference TRBV30 and TRBJ1-5 for the parts outside the CDR3, the full variable domain is SQTIHQWPATLVQPVGSPLSLECTVEGTSNPNLYWYRQAAGRGLQLLFYSVGIGQISSEVPQNLSASRPQDRQFILSSKKLLLSDSGFYLCAWSRGQGNQPQHFGDGTRLSIL.

This clonotype was seen only once. V is TRBV3-1 and J is TRBJ2-7; D unclear. Trimming took off 5 bases at V and 3 bases at J, with 5 bases between the two ends. The CDR3 totals 11 residues. CDR1 is LGHDT, CDR2 YNNKEL, per germline (reference sequence). The CDR3 is CASSEDYEQYF. The CDR3 DNA reads TGTGCCAGCAGCGAGGACTACGAGCAGTACTTC.

The chain couples TRBV14 to TRBJ2-3; D assignment may be TRBD1 or TRBD2 (5 bases each). Trimming stripped 6 bases from V and 0 bases from J, with 22 bases between. The CDR3 covers 18 residues. Germline loops: CDR1 SGHDN, CDR2 FVKESK. DNA for the CDR3: TGTGCCAGCAGTTCCGGTCTCTCGGGACGGGTTAGCACAGATACGCAGTATTTT. It yields the protein CASSSGLSGRVSTDTQYF.

This clonotype was counted once. The CDR3 protein is CASSQAWGATYEQYF. As DNA, the CDR3 is TGCGCCAGCAGCCAAGCTTGGGGGGCAACCTACGAGCAGTACTTC. The rearrangement links TRBV4-3 to TRBJ2-7; D may correspond to TRBD1 or TRBD2 (6 bases each). Germline V gene lookup returns CDR1 LGHNA and CDR2 YSLEER. Between the trimmed V and J ends, which lost 1 base and 2 bases, there was a span of 12 bases. This CDR3 contains 15 residues.

V usage is TRBV7-9 and J usage is TRBJ1-4; 12 bases fit TRBD1. Looked up from germline, CDR1 is SEHNR and CDR2 is FQNEAQ (reference sequence). The V and J ends lost 6 bases and 8 bases, in that order; junction bases with no gene match: 13. CDR3 size: 17 residues. Here the CDR3 reads CASSLRDRGPSGEKLFF. Here the CDR3 DNA reads TGTGCCAGCAGTCTCCGGGACAGGGGGCCCTCGGGCGAAAAACTGTTTTTT.